A selection of T cell receptor beta chains follows, all from one sample in a study of cytomegalovirus exposure and HLA in healthy donors. Assay used: immunoSEQ multiplex PCR; TCRdb lists only in-frame clones, some missing. The table lists approximately 100,000 clones, under 85% of them singletons, with approximately 8.4% in the top ten. The sample consisted of PBMCs. These receptors all come from a man aged 35 to 55 in good health and CMV-seronegative. CDR3s include the opening cysteine and the closing phenylalanine or tryptophan. The D gene is left open where the match is weak. Clone sizes are given selectively: once, few, many, or a class where the clone is expanded.

cdr3_aa cdr3_nt d_call v_call clone_size j_call
CASTIRQTSNYGYTF TGTGCCAGTACCATCAGGCAGACAAGTAACTATGGCTACACCTTC - TRBV19 - TRBJ1-2
CASSPGGQRWDTQYF TGTGCCAGCAGCCCCGGCGGACAGCGCTGGGATACGCAGTATTTT - TRBV7-9 - TRBJ2-3
CASSESGRETEKLFF TGTGCCAGCAGTGAATCGGGCAGGGAAACGGAAAAACTGTTTTTT - TRBV6-1 - TRBJ1-4
CASSQGAGGNYGYTF TGCGCCAGCAGCCAAGGAGCAGGGGGTAACTATGGCTACACCTTC TRBD1 TRBV4-1 few TRBJ1-2
CASSLVFGSPDTQYF TGTGCCAGCAGTTTAGTCTTCGGGAGTCCAGATACGCAGTATTTT - TRBV27 - TRBJ2-3
CASRETGAYGYTF TGCGCCAGCAGGGAGACAGGGGCCTATGGCTACACCTTC TRBD1 TRBV10-2 - TRBJ1-2
CASSASRTEQFF TGTGCCAGCAGCGCTAGCCGGACCGAGCAGTTCTTC - TRBV7-3 few TRBJ2-1
CASSGTQTSTDTQYF TGTGCCAGCAGCGGGACTCAGACTAGCACAGATACGCAGTATTTT - TRBV9 - TRBJ2-3
CAISESAGKGTDTQYF TGTGCCATCAGTGAGTCTGCAGGGAAGGGAACAGATACGCAGTATTTT - TRBV10-3 - TRBJ2-3
CASSRTGATEAFF TGTGCCAGTAGCCGTACAGGGGCCACTGAAGCTTTCTTT TRBD1 TRBV19 - TRBJ1-1
CASSLDSTPWGYTF TGTGCCAGCAGCCTGGACAGCACGCCTTGGGGCTACACCTTC - TRBV6-1 - TRBJ1-2
CASSLLGQGYEQYF TGTGCCAGCAGTCTTCTGGGACAGGGGTACGAGCAGTACTTC TRBD1 TRBV27 - TRBJ2-7
CASSEGTGGSYEQYF TGTGCCAGCAGTGAAGGGACAGGGGGCTCCTACGAGCAGTACTTC TRBD1 TRBV6-1 medium-sized TRBJ2-7
CASSVPGLSPLHF TGTGCCAGCAGTGTACCAGGGCTGTCACCCCTCCACTTT - TRBV6-1 few TRBJ1-6
CASSLGRGGVSDTQYF TGTGCCAGCAGCTTAGGGAGGGGGGGGGTGTCAGATACGCAGTATTTT - TRBV7-2 - TRBJ2-3
CASPPGLISTDTQYF TGTGCCAGCCCCCCGGGACTTATCAGCACAGATACGCAGTATTTT - TRBV6-1 - TRBJ2-3
CASSFGVSGGAQFF TGTGCCAGCAGCTTCGGAGTATCGGGGGGGGCGCAGTTCTTC TRBD2 TRBV5-6 - TRBJ2-1
CASSEHRGTKNIQYF TGTGCCAGCAGTGAACACAGGGGTACCAAAAACATTCAGTACTTC TRBD1 TRBV6-1 few TRBJ2-4
CASTPEDRASNQPQHF TGCGCCAGCACCCCGGAGGACAGGGCGAGCAATCAGCCCCAGCATTTT TRBD1 TRBV5-1 few TRBJ1-5
CSVGGGVKTQYF TGCAGCGTTGGAGGGGGCGTCAAGACCCAGTACTTC TRBD1 TRBV29-1 few TRBJ2-5
CASSLSRSYGYTF TGTGCCAGCAGTTTATCGAGAAGCTATGGCTACACCTTC - TRBV27 few TRBJ1-2
CASSQDTTTSGNTIYF TGCGCCAGCAGCCAAGATACTACTACCTCTGGAAACACCATATATTTT - TRBV4-1 few TRBJ1-3
CASSQDWRTDTQYF TGTGCCAGCAGCCAGGACTGGCGCACAGATACGCAGTATTTT - TRBV11-3 - TRBJ2-3
CASSYNRGLTLNEQFF TGTGCCAGCAGTTATAACAGGGGGCTAACACTCAATGAGCAGTTCTTC TRBD1 TRBV6-5 - TRBJ2-1
CASSLGRPYQETQYF TGTGCCAGCAGCTTGGGCAGACCCTACCAAGAGACCCAGTACTTC - TRBV11-3 - TRBJ2-5
CASSAAGTGLDEQYF TGTGCCAGCAGCGCAGCCGGGACAGGGCTCGACGAGCAGTACTTC TRBD1 TRBV13 - TRBJ2-7
CASSNSYNEQFF TGTGCCAGTAGTAACAGCTACAATGAGCAGTTCTTC - TRBV19 - TRBJ2-1
CASSRQSFTDTQYF TGCGCCAGCAGTCGACAGAGCTTCACAGATACGCAGTATTTT - TRBV5-1 - TRBJ2-3